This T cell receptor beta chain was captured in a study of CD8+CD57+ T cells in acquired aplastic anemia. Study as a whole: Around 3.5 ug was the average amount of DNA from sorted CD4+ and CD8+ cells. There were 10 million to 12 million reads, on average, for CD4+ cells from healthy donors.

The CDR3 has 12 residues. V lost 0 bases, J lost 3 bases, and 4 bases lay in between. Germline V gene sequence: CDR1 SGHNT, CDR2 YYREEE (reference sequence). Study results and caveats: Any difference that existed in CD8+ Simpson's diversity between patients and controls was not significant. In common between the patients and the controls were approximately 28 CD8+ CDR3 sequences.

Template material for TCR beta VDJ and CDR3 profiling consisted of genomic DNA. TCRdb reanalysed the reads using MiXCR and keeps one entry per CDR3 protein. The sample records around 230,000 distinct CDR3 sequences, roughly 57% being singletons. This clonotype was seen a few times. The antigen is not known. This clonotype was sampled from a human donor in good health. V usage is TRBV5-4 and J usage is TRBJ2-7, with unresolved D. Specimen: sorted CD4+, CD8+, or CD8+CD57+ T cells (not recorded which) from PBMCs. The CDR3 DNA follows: TGTGCCAGCAGCTTGGGTCACTACGAGCAGTACTTC. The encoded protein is CASSLGHYEQYF.